Listed below are T cell receptor beta chains from one sample, sequenced in a study of blood T cell repertoires in COVID-19. Assay: immunoSEQ multiplex PCR; the TCRdb copy retains only in-frame clones and omits some. The profile shows more than 90,000 clones, around 86% of them singletons. The sample consisted of peripheral blood. The receptors were gathered from a man in his 70s with acute or convalescent COVID-19. Both conserved end residues are trimmed from each CDR3.

J	V	length	CDR3
TRBJ1-1	TRBV6-5	12	ASSRQGANTEAF
TRBJ1-2	TRBV28	11	ASTTVDHRGYT
TRBJ1-1	TRBV2	12	ASSRGGWDTEAF
TRBJ1-2	TRBV7-9	11	ASSSQGFRGYT
TRBJ1-2	TRBV15	13	ATSKATGSAEGYT
TRBJ2-3	TRBV4-1	13	ASSQGFGDTDTQY
TRBJ2-5	TRBV10-2	13	ASRAGTGGPETQY
TRBJ1-5	TRBV2	12	ASSGTGVYQPQH
TRBJ2-7	TRBV29-1	12	SVRTGTGDYEQY
TRBJ1-3	TRBV7-7	14	ASSHPTGLGGNTIY
TRBJ2-2	TRBV28	13	ASRRQGGSPGELF
TRBJ2-4	TRBV21-1	11	ASSAIIQNIQY
TRBJ1-2	TRBV18	12	ASSPPQGAGGYT
TRBJ2-7	TRBV3-1/TRBV3-2	12	ASSQWTRNYEQY
TRBJ1-4	TRBV19	12	ASRARGPYEKLF
TRBJ1-2	TRBV28	10	ASRVRNYGYT
TRBJ2-2	TRBV7-2	15	ASSPQPGTVNTGELF
TRBJ1-1	TRBV18	10	ASCVPNTEAF
TRBJ1-4	TRBV29-1	10	SVLDRIEKLF
TRBJ2-5	TRBV23-1	12	ASKDRTGVETQY
TRBJ2-5	TRBV28	14	ASSNLLGQGGETQY
TRBJ1-1	TRBV28	12	ASSFPPQKTEAF
TRBJ1-5	TRBV5-1	13	ASSLKSGVNQPQH
TRBJ1-1	TRBV5-5	9	ASSLEGVPF
TRBJ1-2	TRBV12-3/TRBV12-4	11	ASRPTGGYGYT
TRBJ2-1	TRBV5-6	11	ASSPPTENEQF
TRBJ1-1	TRBV28	14	ASSLPGTGGLREAF
TRBJ1-6	TRBV3-1/TRBV3-2	14	ASSHFPRTGNSPLH
TRBJ1-5	TRBV28	13	ASSGGTGAGQPQH
TRBJ2-1	TRBV28	14	ASSSAGVGKLGEQF
TRBJ1-1	TRBV5-1	12	ASSGGQGGNEAF
TRBJ2-2	TRBV5-1	12	ASSRGENTGELF
TRBJ1-6	TRBV10-2	14	ASRPRDRGRDSPLH
TRBJ2-1	TRBV9	14	ASSVGGGGAHNEQF
TRBJ1-1	TRBV5-1	11	ASSSQGNTEAF
TRBJ2-7	TRBV2	12	ASSLRRSSYEQY
TRBJ1-2	TRBV2	14	ASSGSRVSLNYGYT
TRBJ2-5	TRBV28	11	ASSITGVETQY
TRBJ2-1	TRBV5-4	14	ASSLQGRRSYNEQF